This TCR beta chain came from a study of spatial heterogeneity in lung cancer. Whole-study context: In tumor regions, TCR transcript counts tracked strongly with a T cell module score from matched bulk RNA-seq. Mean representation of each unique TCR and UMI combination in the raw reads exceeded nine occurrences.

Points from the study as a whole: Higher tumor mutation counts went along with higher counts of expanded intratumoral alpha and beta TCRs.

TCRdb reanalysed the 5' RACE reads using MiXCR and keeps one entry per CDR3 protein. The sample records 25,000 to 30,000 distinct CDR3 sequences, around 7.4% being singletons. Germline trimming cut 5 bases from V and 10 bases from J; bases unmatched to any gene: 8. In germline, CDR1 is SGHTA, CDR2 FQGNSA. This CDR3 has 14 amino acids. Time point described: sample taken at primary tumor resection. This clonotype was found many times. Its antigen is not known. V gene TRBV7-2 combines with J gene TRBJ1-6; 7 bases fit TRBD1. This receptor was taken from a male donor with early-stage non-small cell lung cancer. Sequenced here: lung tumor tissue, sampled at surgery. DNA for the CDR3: TGTGCCAGCAGCGCCGACAGGGAGTGGTCACCCCTCCACTTT. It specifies CASSADREWSPLHF.